The source of this T cell receptor (beta chain) is a study of cytomegalovirus exposure and HLA in healthy donors. The overall study: About 85 million unique TCRs from HLA-typed donors were held in an early release of data. Study outcomes and limitations: In a later analysis, V- and J-gene trimming of beta chains associated with a DCLRE1C missense variant, replicated independently. Sequencing likely caused a cluster of highly shared sequence variants. Some V segments, TRBV6-2 and TRBV6-3 among them, were indistinguishable and were therefore excluded.

Trimming took 5 bases from V and 1 from J, leaving 11 bases between them. The CDR3 contains 15 residues. CDR1 SGHTA and CDR2 FQGTGA come from the germline V gene. PCR was performed using 60 Vbeta and 13 Jbeta primers. Clones were read by immunoSEQ multiplex PCR, and TCRdb kept only the in-frame ones, dropping some. Across 90,000 to 100,000 clones, the top ten clones capture 3% to 4% of the sample. Notes on this clone: Its specificity is unknown.

Sequenced sample: PBMCs. The chain combines TRBV7-3 with TRBJ2-2; D is uncertain. This receptor was identified in a woman in her twenties or thirties in good health and CMV-seronegative. CDR3 DNA sequence: TGTGCCAGCAGCCCCCCCGCAGGGAACACCGGGGAGCTGTTTTTT. Protein product: CASSPPAGNTGELFF. The variable domain in full, completed from reference TRBV7-3 and TRBJ2-2, reads GAGVSQTPSNKVTEKGKYVELRCDPISGHTALYWYRQSLGQGPEFLIYFQGTGAADDSGLPNDRFFAVRPEGSVSTLKIQRTERGDSAVYLCASSPPAGNTGELFFGEGSRLTVL.